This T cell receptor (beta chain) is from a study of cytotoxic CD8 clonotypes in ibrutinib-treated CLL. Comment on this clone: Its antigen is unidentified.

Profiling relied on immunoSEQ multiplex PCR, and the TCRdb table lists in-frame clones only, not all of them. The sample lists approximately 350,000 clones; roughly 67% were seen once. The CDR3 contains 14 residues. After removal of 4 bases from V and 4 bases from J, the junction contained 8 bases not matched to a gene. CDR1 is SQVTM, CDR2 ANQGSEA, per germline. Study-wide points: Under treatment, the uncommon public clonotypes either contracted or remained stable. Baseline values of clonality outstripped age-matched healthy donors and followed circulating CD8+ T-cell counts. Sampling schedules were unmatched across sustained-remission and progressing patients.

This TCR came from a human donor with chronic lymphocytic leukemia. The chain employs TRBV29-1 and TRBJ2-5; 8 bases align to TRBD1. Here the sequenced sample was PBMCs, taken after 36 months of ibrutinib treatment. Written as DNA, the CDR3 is TGCAGCGTTGCCCCGACAGGGGCTGGAGAGACCCAGTACTTC. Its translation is CSVAPTGAGETQYF. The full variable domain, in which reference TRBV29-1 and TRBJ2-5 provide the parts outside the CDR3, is SAVISQKPSRDICQRGTSLTIQCQVDSQVTMMFWYRQQPGQSLTLIATANQGSEATYESGFVIDKFPISRPNLTFSTLTVSNMSPEDSSIYLCSVAPTGAGETQYFGPGTRLLVL.